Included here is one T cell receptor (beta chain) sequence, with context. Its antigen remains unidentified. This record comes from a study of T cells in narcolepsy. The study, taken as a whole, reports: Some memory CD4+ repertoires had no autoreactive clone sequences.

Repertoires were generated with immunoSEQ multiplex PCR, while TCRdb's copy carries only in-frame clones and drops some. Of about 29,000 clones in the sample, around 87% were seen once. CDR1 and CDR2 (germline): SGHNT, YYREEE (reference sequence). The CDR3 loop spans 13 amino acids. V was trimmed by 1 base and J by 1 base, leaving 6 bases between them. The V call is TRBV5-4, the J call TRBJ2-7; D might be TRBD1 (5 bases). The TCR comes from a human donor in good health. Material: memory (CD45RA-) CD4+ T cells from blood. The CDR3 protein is CASSLRGSYEQYF. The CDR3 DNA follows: TGTGCCAGCAGCTTGAGGGGATCCTACGAGCAGTACTTC.